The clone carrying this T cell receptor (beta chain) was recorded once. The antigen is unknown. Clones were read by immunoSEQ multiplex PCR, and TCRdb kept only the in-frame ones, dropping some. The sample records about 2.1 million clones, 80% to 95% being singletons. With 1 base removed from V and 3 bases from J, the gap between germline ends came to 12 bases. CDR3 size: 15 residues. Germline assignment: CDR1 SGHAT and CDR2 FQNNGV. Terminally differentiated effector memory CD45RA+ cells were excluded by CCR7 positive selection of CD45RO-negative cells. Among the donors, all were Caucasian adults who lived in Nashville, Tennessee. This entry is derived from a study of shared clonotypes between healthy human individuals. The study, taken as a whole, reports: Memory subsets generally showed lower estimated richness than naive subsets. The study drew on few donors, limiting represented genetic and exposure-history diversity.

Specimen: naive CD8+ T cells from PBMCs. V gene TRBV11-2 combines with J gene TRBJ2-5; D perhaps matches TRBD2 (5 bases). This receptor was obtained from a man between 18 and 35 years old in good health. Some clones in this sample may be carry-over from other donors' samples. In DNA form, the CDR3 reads TGTGCCAGCAGCTTAGGCCGGACTCTGGAAGAGACCCAGTACTTC. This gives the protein CASSLGRTLEETQYF.